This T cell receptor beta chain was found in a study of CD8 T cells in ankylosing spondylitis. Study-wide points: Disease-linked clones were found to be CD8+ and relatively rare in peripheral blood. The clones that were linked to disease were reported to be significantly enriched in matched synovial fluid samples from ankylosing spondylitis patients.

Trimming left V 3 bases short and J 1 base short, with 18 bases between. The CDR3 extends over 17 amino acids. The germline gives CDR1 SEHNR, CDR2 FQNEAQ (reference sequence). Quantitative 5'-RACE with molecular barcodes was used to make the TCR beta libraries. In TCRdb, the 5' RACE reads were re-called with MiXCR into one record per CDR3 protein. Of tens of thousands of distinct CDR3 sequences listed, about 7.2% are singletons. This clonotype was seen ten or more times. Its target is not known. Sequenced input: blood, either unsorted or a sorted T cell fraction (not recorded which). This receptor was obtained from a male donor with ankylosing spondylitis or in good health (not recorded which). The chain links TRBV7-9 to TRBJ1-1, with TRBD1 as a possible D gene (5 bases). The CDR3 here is CASSFRGGGGKNTEAFF. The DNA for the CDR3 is TGTGCCAGCAGCTTCCGGGGTGGGGGGGGGAAGAACACTGAAGCTTTCTTT.